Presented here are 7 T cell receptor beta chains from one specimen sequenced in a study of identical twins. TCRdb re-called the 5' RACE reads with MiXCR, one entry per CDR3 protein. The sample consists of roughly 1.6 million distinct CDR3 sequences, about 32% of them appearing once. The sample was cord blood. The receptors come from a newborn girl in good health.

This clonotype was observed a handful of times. The CDR3 is CSVEAEGPYYGYTF. In DNA form, the CDR3 reads TGCAGCGTTGAAGCGGAGGGCCCGTACTATGGCTACACCTTC. The chain links TRBV29-1 to TRBJ1-2, with D uncertain. The V end was cut by 1 base, the J end by 3 bases, with 12 bases between. Looked up from germline, CDR1 is SQVTM and CDR2 is ANQGSEA. This CDR3 contains 14 residues. The complete variable domain, with remaining parts taken from reference TRBV29-1 and TRBJ1-2, reads SAVISQKPSRDICQRGTSLTIQCQVDSQVTMMFWYRQQPGQSLTLIATANQGSEATYESGFVIDKFPISRPNLTFSTLTVSNMSPEDSSIYLCSVEAEGPYYGYTFGSGTRLTVV.

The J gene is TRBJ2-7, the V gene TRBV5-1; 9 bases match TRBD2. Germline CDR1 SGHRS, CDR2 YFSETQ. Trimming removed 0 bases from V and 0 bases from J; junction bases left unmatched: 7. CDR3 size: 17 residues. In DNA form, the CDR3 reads TGCGCCAGCAGCTTGGTGTTGGATAGCGGGAGCTCCTACGAGCAGTACTTC. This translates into CASSLVLDSGSSYEQYF.

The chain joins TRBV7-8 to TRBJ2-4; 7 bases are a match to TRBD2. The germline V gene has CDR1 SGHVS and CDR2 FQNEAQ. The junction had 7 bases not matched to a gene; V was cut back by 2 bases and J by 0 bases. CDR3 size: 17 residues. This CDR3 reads CASSLIERGLAKNIQYF. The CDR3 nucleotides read TGTGCCAGCAGCTTAATTGAGCGGGGCCTAGCCAAAAACATTCAGTACTTC.

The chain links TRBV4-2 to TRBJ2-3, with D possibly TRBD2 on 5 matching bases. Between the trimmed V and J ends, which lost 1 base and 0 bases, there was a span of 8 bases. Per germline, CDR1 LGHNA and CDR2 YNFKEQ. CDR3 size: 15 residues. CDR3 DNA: TGTGCCAGCAGCCAAGCACGGGGTAGCACAGATACGCAGTATTTT. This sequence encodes CASSQARGSTDTQYF.

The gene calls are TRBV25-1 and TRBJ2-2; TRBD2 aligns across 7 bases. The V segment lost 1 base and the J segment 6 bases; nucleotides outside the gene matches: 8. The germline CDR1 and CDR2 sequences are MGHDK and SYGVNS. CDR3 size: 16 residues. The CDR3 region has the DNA TGTGCCAGCAGTGAATCGGGCGGGAGCCCCGCCGGGGAGCTGTTTTTT. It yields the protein CASSESGGSPAGELFF.

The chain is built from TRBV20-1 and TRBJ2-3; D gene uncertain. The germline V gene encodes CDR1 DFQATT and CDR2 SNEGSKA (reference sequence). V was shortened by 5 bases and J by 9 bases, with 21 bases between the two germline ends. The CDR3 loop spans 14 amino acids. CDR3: CSAPRTSPTDTQYF. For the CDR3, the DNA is TGCAGTGCTCCTAGGACGTCTCCAACTGACACGCAGTATTTT.

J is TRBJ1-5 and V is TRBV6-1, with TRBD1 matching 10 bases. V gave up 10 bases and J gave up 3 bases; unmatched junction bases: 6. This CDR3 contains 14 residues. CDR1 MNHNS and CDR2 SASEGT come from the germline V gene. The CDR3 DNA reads TGTGCCACCCTGGGACAGGGGCCCAATCAGCCCCAGCATTTT. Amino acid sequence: CATLGQGPNQPQHF.